A single sample gave rise to the 5 T cell receptor beta chains below, sequenced in a study of blood T cell repertoires in COVID-19. Here immunoSEQ multiplex PCR was the method, and the copy in TCRdb shows in-frame clones only, minus some. Among 100,000 to 150,000 clones listed, less than 90% were seen once. Sequenced sample: peripheral blood. These receptors were taken from a man older than 75 with active or convalescent COVID-19.

The chain carries TRBV21-1 and TRBJ2-3; the table's D gene call, TRBD2, was not cross checked with the DNA. TRBV21-1 is reported as a pseudogene. The CDR3 is 16 residues long. CDR3 sequence reads: CASSKARGWSTDTQYF. Written as DNA, the CDR3 is TGTGCCAGCAGCAAAGCTCGAGGCTGGAGCACAGATACGCAGTATTTT.

The J gene is TRBJ2-7, the V gene TRBV5-1, with TRBD2 identical over 10 bases. The V and J ends lost 3 bases and 0 bases, in that order; junction bases with no gene match: 9. CDR1 and CDR2 from the germline V gene are SGHRS and YFSETQ. CDR3 length equals 17 residues. As DNA, the CDR3 is TGCGCCAGCAGCTCCCTGACTAGCGGGCTCAGCTCCTACGAGCAGTACTTC. It specifies CASSSLTSGLSSYEQYF.

The rearrangement links TRBV12-5 to TRBJ1-4, with D perhaps TRBD1 (5 bases). V lost 4 bases and J lost 0, with 21 bases in between. CDR3 length equals 19 residues. Germline V CDR1 and CDR2: LGHNT, FRNRAP. The CDR3 spells CASGSPTGTQTATNEKLFF. CDR3 nucleotide sequence: TGTGCTAGTGGTTCCCCAACCGGGACTCAGACGGCAACTAATGAAAAACTGTTTTTT. Looking up the rest from reference TRBV12-5 and TRBJ1-4 gives the full variable domain: DARVTQTPRHKVTEMGQEVTMRCQPILGHNTVFWYRQTMMQGLELLAYFRNRAPLDDSGMPKDRFSAEMPDATLATLKIQPSEPRDSAVYFCASGSPTGTQTATNEKLFFGSGTQLSVL.

This sequence joins TRBV4-1 and TRBJ2-7; 8 nucleotides line up with TRBD1. Germline trimming cut 2 bases from V and 2 bases from J; bases unmatched to any gene: 2. The V gene's germline CDR1 is MGHRA and CDR2 YSYEKL. There are 14 residues in the CDR3. CDR3 protein: CASSQRQGPYEQYF. Here the CDR3 DNA reads TGCGCCAGCAGCCAAAGACAGGGGCCCTACGAGCAGTACTTC.

The chain links TRBV4-3 to TRBJ1-2; the D is unclear. With 0 bases removed from V and 4 bases from J, the gap between germline ends came to 12 bases. From germline, CDR1 is LGHNA and CDR2 YSLEER. CDR3 size: 15 residues. The CDR3 DNA reads as TGCGCCAGCAGCCAAGATCGAGGCATAAGCTATGGCTACACCTTC. Residues: CASSQDRGISYGYTF.